This T cell receptor beta chain was captured by sequencing in a study of blood T cell repertoires in COVID-19 (dated by TCRdb to the early 2020s). Regarding the study in general: Samples from collaborators originated in the United States, Italy and Spain and spanned both the acute and convalescent phases of COVID-19. The material from the prospective study consisted of cDNA or gDNA derived from T cells, B-cell-depleted T cells, or PBMCs. Subjects who had been exposed to COVID-19, were actively infected with it, or had recovered from it provided the deeply sampled blood TCRbeta repertoires that made up the dataset. A freely available public database, intended as a resource for researchers studying the immune response to SARS-CoV-2, is where the repertoires were released. The samples were drawn from two sources: the first 160 participants of the ongoing ImmuneRACE study, and 950 to 1,500 subjects contributed by 6 global collaborators. Sample metadata almost always included a de-identified subject ID, COVID-19 status, age in years and sex. Where available, HLA class I and class II types were taken from metadata supplied by the sample provider and were not determined by assay-based typing.

Collaborating institutions collected whole blood in K2EDTA tubes following their own protocols. For TCRbeta analysis, collaborator samples were shipped as frozen whole blood, as isolated PBMCs, or as DNA extracted from either sample type. Results the study describes overall, beyond this receptor: The amount of clinical and demographic metadata varied by source and participant and was provided uncurated.

The immunoSEQ Assay, a bias-controlled multiplex PCR, was used to amplify TCRbeta CDR3 regions from genomic DNA. Per the source publication's procedure: The number of nucleated cells in each sample was estimated by amplification of reference gene primers within the assay. Sequence reads were collapsed and filtered to measure the absolute abundance of every unique TCRbeta CDR3 rearrangement. For each sample, productive Simpson clonality was calculated as the square root of Simpson's diversity index over productive rearrangements. In its TCRdb copy, this immuneACCESS table keeps in-frame sequences only and misses some clones. Where compared with another copy, unresolved V genes explain less than half of these, and the others have no known cause. That table is the source of V, J and clone size, and D and trimming were worked out from the DNA. This sample lists over 150,000 clones; 76% were detected once. The ten largest clonotypes hold 3% to 4.5% of the sample.

Clipping removes 0 bases from V and 7 bases from J, with 15 as the unmatched junction base count. Reading from cysteine to phenylalanine, the CDR3 counts 18 amino acids. Only CDR3 DNA is held: 54 bases, read in frame from base 1. CDR1 is given as SGHDT and CDR2 as YYEEEE, both from the germline V gene. As to this clone: Its antigen specificity is not known. Base qualities are missing; no much larger clone stands one base away.

The chain uses TRBV5-6 and TRBJ2-7; 11 nucleotides in the junction match TRBD1. Sequenced input: peripheral blood. This TCR came from a woman older than 75 with acute or convalescent COVID-19. The DNA sequence is given as TGTGCCAGCAGCTTGGATGGCGGCTTCGGACAGGGGGCTGGTGAGCAGTACTTC. Translated, this gives CASSLDGGFGQGAGEQYF.